This T cell receptor beta chain was recovered during a study of Graves' ophthalmopathy and Graves' hyperthyroidism. Germline V gives CDR1 DFQATT, CDR2 SNEGSKA (reference sequence). This CDR3 comprises 14 residues. V lost 0 bases to trimming and J lost 5 bases, with 13 bases between them. Using RNA transcripts, the TCR beta CDR3 regions were amplified. First-round RT-PCR with HTBI primers preceded a second-round multiplex PCR. Using its own MiXCR run on the multiplex PCR reads, TCRdb lists one record per CDR3 protein. Among 680,000 or so distinct CDR3 sequences listed, approximately 21% were seen once.

The chain links TRBV20-1 to TRBJ1-1; D is undetermined. The sequencing input was peripheral blood. The clonotype was recovered from a woman under 30 with stable Graves' hyperthyroidism. Some clones in this sample may be carry-over from other donors' samples. CDR3 in DNA: TGCAGTGCTAGAGATCTCCGGGGATGGACTGAAGCTTTCTTT. Protein sequence: CSARDLRGWTEAFF.